This T cell receptor beta chain was sequenced in a study of T cells after yellow fever vaccination. TCRdb processed the 5' RACE reads anew with MiXCR; each CDR3 protein has one entry. The table has about 220,000 distinct CDR3 sequences, 6.7% seen once; the top ten hold 0.85% to 1.2%. This CDR3 spans 12 amino acids. V lost 5 bases and J lost 5, with 7 bases in between. This clonotype was detected ten times or more. The sequencing here drew on CD4+ T cells sorted from PBMCs, taken on the day of the yellow fever booster vaccination. The V gene is TRBV12-3 or TRBV12-4, the J gene TRBJ2-1, with no clear D. The sequence was collected from a man aged 30 to 39 who received the YFV17D yellow fever vaccine. Here the CDR3 DNA reads TGTGCCAGCAGTCCAGTGAACAATGAGCAGTTCTTC. The encoded protein is CASSPVNNEQFF.